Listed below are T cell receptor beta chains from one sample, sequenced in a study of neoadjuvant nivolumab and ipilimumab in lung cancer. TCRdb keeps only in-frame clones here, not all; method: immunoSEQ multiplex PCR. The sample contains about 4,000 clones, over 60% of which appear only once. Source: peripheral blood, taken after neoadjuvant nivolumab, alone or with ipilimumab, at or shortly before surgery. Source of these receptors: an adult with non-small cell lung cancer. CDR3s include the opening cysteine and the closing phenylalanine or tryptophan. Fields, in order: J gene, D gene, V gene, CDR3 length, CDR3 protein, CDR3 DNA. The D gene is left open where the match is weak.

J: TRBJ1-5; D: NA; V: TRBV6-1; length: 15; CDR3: CASTKGISGNQPQHF; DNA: TGTGCCAGCACTAAGGGGATTAGTGGCAATCAGCCCCAGCATTTT
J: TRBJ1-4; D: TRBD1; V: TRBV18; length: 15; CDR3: CASSPSDRAGEKLFF; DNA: TGTGCCAGCTCACCTTCGGACAGGGCTGGAGAAAAACTGTTTTTT
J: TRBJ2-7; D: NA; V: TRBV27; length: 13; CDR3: CASSYFRGYEQYF; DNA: TGTGCCAGCAGTTATTTTAGGGGTTACGAGCAGTACTTC
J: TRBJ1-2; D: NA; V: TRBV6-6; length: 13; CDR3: CAISPTANYGYTF; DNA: TGTGCCATCTCCCCGACAGCTAACTATGGCTACACCTTC
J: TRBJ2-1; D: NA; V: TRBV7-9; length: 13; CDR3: CASSPTAGIEQFF; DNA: TGTGCCAGCAGCCCGACTGCCGGGATTGAGCAGTTCTTC
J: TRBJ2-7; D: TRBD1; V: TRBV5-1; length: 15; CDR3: CASSLEGQGANEQYF; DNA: TGCGCCAGCAGCTTGGAGGGACAGGGGGCCAACGAGCAGTACTTC
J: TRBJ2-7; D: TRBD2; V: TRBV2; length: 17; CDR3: CASREGTSGRAIYEQYF; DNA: TGTGCCAGCAGAGAAGGTACAAGCGGGAGGGCCATCTACGAGCAGTACTTC
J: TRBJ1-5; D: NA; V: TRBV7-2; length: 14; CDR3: CASSLAGIRQPQHF; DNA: TGTGCCAGCAGCTTAGCAGGGATTAGGCAGCCCCAGCATTTT
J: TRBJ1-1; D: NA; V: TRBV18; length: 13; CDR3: CASSPGRNTEAFF; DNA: TGTGCCAGCTCACCAGGGAGGAACACTGAAGCTTTCTTT
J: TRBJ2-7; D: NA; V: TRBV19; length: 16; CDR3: CASSIDLQQGRNEQYF; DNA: TGTGCCAGTAGTATAGATCTACAACAGGGGAGGAACGAGCAGTACTTC
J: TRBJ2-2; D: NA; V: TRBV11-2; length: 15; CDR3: CASSLVNRRTGELFF; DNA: TGTGCCAGCAGCTTAGTTAACAGAAGGACCGGGGAGCTGTTTTTT